This TCR beta chain came from a study of blood T cell repertoires in COVID-19 (dated by TCRdb to about 2020). Broadly, across the study: Samples from collaborators originated in the United States, Italy and Spain and spanned both the acute and convalescent phases of COVID-19. The sample metadata nearly always contained a de-identified subject ID, COVID-19 status, age in years and sex. Where available, HLA class I and class II types were taken from metadata supplied by the sample provider and were not determined by assay-based typing. Samples were obtained from the ongoing ImmuneRACE study (first 160 participants) and from roughly 1,300 subjects provided by 6 global collaborators. The material from the prospective study consisted of cDNA or gDNA derived from T cells, B-cell-depleted T cells, or PBMCs. The repertoires were released in a freely available public database meant as a resource for research on the immune response to SARS-CoV-2. Subjects who had been exposed to COVID-19, were actively infected with it, or had recovered from it provided the deeply sampled blood TCRbeta repertoires that made up the dataset.

Only one count was recorded for this clone. Its antigen is unknown. No per-base quality is available; no much larger clone lies one base away. Results the study describes overall, beyond this receptor: The amount of clinical and demographic metadata varied by source and participant and was provided uncurated.

Another Seattle source contributed samples from volunteer blood donors who had recovered from COVID-19. Collaborating institutions collected whole blood in K2EDTA tubes following their own protocols. For TCRbeta analysis, collaborators shipped samples as frozen whole blood, isolated PBMCs, or DNA extracted from either of those sample types. The immunoSEQ Assay, a bias-controlled multiplex PCR, was used to amplify TCRbeta CDR3 regions from genomic DNA. In the source study's methods: The number of nucleated cells in each sample was estimated by amplification of reference gene primers within the assay. Sequence reads were collapsed and filtered to measure the absolute abundance of every unique TCRbeta CDR3 rearrangement. For each sample, productive Simpson clonality was calculated by taking the square root of Simpson's diversity index across productive rearrangements. Sourced from immuneACCESS, this table was stored by TCRdb with only in-frame sequences that have V and J called. A share of the clones is absent; for the studies checked, an unresolved V gene accounts for under half, and the remainder has no known explanation. V and J calls plus clone size are reproduced from that table; the DNA served to infer D and trimming. The sample has about 170,000 clones on record, roughly 81% of them singletons. Jointly, the top ten make up roughly 8% of the sample.

The sample was peripheral blood. The sequence came from a man aged 35-49 years who had recovered from COVID-19.

In nucleotide form, the sequence is TGTGCCAGCAGCTTGGCGGGAGGGCCCGAAAATGAGCAGTTCTTC. This translates into CASSLAGGPENEQFF. This chain joins TRBV7-9 to TRBJ2-1; 9 central bases correspond to TRBD2. The CDR3 has 15 amino acids, counting the end cysteine and phenylalanine. Of the read, only the CDR3 DNA is kept; its 45 bases are in frame from base 1. Unmatched junction bases come to 7, with V trimmed by 3 bases and J by 7 bases. The germline V gene (reference sequence) sets CDR1 to SEHNR and CDR2 to FQNEAQ.